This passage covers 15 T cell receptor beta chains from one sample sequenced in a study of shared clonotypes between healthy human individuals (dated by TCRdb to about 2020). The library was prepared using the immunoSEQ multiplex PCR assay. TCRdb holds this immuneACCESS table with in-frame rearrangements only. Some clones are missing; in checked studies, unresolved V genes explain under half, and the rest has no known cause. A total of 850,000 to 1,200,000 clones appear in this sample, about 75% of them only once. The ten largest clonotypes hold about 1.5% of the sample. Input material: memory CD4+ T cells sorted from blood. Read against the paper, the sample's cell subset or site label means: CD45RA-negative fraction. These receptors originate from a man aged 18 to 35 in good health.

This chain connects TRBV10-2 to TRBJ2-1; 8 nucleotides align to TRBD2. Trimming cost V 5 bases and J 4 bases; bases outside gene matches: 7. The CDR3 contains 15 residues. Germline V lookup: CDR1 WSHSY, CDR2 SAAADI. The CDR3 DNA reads TGCGCCAGCAGTCCCGCCGGGGGGGCTTACAATGAGCAGTTCTTC. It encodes CASSPAGGAYNEQFF.

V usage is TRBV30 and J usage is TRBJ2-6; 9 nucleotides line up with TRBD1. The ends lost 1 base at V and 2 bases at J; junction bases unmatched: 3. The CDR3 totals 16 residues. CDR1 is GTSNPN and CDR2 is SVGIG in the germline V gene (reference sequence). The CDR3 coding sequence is TGTGCCTGGAGTGGGACAGGGGTAACTGGGGCCAACGTCCTGACTTTC. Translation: CAWSGTGVTGANVLTF.

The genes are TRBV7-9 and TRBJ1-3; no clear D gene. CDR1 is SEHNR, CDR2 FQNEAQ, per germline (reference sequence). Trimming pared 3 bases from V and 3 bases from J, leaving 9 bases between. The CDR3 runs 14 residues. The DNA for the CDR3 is TGTGCCAGCAGCTTTAGCAGCGTTGGAAACACCATATATTTT. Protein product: CASSFSSVGNTIYF.

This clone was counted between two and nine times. Here the CDR3 DNA reads TGTGCCAGTAGTGCTTCGGGGACGTGGACTGAAGCTTTCTTT. Translating gives CASSASGTWTEAFF. The rearrangement links TRBV19 to TRBJ1-1; the D gene is possibly TRBD1 (5 bases). In germline, CDR1 is LNHDA, CDR2 SQIVND (reference sequence). This CDR3 spans 14 amino acids. Trimming left V 5 bases short and J 5 bases short, with 15 bases between.

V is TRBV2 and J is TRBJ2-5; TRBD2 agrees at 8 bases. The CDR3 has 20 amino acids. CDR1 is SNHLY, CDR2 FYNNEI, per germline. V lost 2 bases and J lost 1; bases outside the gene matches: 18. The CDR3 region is CASSERGGLADWEVQETQYF. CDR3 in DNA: TGTGCCAGCAGTGAAAGGGGAGGACTAGCAGACTGGGAGGTCCAAGAGACCCAGTACTTC.

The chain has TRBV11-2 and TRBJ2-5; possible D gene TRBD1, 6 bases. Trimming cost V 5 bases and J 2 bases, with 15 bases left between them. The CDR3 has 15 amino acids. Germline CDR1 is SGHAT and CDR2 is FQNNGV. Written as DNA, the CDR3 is TGTGCCAGCAGCCCCCGCACAACAGGGCAAGAGACCCAGTACTTC. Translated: CASSPRTTGQETQYF.

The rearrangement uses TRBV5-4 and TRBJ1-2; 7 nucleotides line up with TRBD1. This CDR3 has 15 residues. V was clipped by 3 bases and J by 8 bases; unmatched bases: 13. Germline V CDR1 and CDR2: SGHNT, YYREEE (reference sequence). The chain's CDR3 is CASSSITGQVGGYTF. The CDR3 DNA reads TGTGCCAGCAGCTCGATAACCGGACAGGTCGGGGGCTACACCTTC. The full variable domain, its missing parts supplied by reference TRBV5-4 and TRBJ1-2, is ETGVTQSPTHLIKTRGQQVTLRCSSQSGHNTVSWYQQALGQGPQFIFQYYREEENGRGNFPPRFSGLQFPNYSSELNVNALELDDSALYLCASSSITGQVGGYTFGSGTRLTVV.

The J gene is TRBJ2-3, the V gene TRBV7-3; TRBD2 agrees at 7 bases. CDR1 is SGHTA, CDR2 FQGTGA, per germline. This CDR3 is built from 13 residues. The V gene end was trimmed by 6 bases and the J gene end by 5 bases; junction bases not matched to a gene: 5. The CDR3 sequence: CASSFGEGDTQYF. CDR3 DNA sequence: TGTGCCAGCAGTTTCGGGGAGGGAGATACGCAGTATTTT.

This CDR3 reads CASRREANQPQHF. The CDR3 DNA reads TGTGCCAGTAGGAGGGAGGCGAATCAGCCCCAGCATTTT. The chain recombines TRBV19 with TRBJ1-5, with D hard to call. Trimming took off 6 bases at V and 4 bases at J, with 10 bases between the two ends. CDR3 length: 13 amino acids. The germline V gene has CDR1 LNHDA and CDR2 SQIVND (reference sequence).

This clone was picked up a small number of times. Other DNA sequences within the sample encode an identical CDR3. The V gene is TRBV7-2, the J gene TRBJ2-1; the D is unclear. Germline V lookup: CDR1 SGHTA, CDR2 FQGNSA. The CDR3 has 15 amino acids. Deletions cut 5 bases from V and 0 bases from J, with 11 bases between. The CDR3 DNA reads TGTGCCAGCAGCCCCGACCGAGGCTCCTACAATGAGCAGTTCTTC. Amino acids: CASSPDRGSYNEQFF.

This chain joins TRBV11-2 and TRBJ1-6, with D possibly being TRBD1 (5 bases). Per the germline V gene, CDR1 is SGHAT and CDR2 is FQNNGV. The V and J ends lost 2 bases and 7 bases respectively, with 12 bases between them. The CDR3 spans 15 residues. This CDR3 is CASSLNGGGNSPLHF. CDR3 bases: TGTGCCAGCAGCTTAAATGGCGGGGGAAATTCACCCCTCCACTTT.

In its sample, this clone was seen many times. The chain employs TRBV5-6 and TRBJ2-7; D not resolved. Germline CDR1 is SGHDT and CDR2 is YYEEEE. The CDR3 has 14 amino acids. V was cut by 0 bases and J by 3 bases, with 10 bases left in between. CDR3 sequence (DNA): TGTGCCAGCAGCTTGGGGCTGGGCCACTACGAGCAGTACTTC. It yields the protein CASSLGLGHYEQYF.

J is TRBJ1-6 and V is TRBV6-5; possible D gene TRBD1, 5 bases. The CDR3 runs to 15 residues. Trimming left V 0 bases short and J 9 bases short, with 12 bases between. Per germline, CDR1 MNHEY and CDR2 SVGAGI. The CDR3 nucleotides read TGTGCCAGCAGTTACTCTCAGGGATTCGGTTCACCCCTCCACTTT. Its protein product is CASSYSQGFGSPLHF.

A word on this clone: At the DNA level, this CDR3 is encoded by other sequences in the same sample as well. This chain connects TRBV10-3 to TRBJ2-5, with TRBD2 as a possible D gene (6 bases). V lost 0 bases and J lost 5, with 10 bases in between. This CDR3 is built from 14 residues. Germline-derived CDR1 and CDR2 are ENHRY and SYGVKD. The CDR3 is CAISESEGGETQYF. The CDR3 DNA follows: TGTGCCATCAGTGAGTCAGAGGGAGGCGAGACCCAGTACTTC.

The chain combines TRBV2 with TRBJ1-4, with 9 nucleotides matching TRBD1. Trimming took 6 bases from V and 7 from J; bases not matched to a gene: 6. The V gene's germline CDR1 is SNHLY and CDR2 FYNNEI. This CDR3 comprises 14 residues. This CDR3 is CASSPGTGTEKLFF. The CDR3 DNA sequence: TGTGCCAGCAGCCCCGGGACAGGGACTGAAAAACTGTTTTTT.